Following are 5 T cell receptor beta chains from one sample sequenced in a study of beta chain features in type 1 diabetes. General study findings and limits: All four CD4+ subsets of Type 1 diabetes patients contained TCRB CDR3s that were moderately but significantly shorter.

For these receptors, no antigen is known. Every isolated RNA sample was fully reverse transcribed, so sequencing captured expressed TCRB transcripts. Using immunoSEQ multiplex PCR, the repertoire was profiled, and TCRdb retains in-frame clones only, with some absent. The sample includes tens of thousands of clones, approximately 70% of them seen just once. The source material was Tregs from blood. All receptors come from a woman aged 18-29 years with type 1 diabetes.

This clone was observed a few times. This chain connects TRBV10-3 to TRBJ2-5; 9 bases map to TRBD1. The CDR3 contains 14 residues. CDR1 ENHRY and CDR2 SYGVKD come from the germline V gene. Trimming removed 8 bases from V and 2 bases from J; junction bases left unmatched: 6. The CDR3 sequence: CAIRGDRGQETQYF. The CDR3 DNA reads TGTGCCATCCGGGGCGACAGGGGGCAAGAGACCCAGTACTTC.

This chain connects TRBV6-5 to TRBJ2-5; D is uncertain. The CDR3 spans 13 residues. Germline CDR1 and CDR2: MNHEY and SVGAGI. Trimming shortened V by 6 bases and J by 1 base, and 9 bases separated the two germline ends. CDR3: CASRRLGQETQYF. The DNA for the CDR3 is TGTGCCAGCAGGCGACTCGGCCAAGAGACCCAGTACTTC.

The chain couples TRBV4-2 to TRBJ2-2, with D perhaps TRBD2 (6 bases). CDR1 LGHNA and CDR2 YNFKEQ come from the germline V gene. V was cut by 3 bases and J by 4 bases, with 12 bases left in between. The CDR3 has 15 amino acids. The CDR3 loop reads CASSHPGESTGELFF. Written as DNA, the CDR3 is TGTGCCAGCAGCCATCCGGGGGAGTCCACCGGGGAGCTGTTTTTT.

This clone has only one observation. The V call is TRBV6-5, the J call TRBJ1-2; 11 bases align to TRBD1. The germline V gene has CDR1 MNHEY and CDR2 SVGAGI. The CDR3 consists of 14 residues. The junction had 9 bases not matched to a gene; V was cut back by 2 bases and J by 13 bases. The CDR3 sequence: CASSYRTGGPPGTF. CDR3 coding DNA: TGTGCCAGCAGTTACAGGACAGGGGGCCCTCCCGGCACCTTC.

The count of this clone is one. This CDR3 reads CASSPGSVKQETQYF. In nucleotides, the CDR3 is TGTGCCAGCTCACCCGGGTCGGTAAAACAAGAGACCCAGTACTTC. This rearrangement joins TRBV18 to TRBJ2-5; D is uncertain. Trimming removed 3 bases at V and 2 bases at J, with 13 bases between. Per germline, CDR1 KGHSH and CDR2 LQKENI. CDR3 size: 15 residues.